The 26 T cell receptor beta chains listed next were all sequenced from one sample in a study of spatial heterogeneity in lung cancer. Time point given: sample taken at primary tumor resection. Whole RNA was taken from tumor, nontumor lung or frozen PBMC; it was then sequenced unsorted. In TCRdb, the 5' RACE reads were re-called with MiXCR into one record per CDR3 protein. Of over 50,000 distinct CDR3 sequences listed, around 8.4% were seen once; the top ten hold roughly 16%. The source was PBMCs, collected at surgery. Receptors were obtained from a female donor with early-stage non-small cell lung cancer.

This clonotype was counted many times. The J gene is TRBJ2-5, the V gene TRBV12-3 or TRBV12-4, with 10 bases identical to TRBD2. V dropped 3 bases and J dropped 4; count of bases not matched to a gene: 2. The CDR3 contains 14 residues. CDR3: CASSLVAGGETQYF. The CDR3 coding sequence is TGTGCCAGCAGTTTGGTAGCGGGAGGAGAGACCCAGTACTTC.

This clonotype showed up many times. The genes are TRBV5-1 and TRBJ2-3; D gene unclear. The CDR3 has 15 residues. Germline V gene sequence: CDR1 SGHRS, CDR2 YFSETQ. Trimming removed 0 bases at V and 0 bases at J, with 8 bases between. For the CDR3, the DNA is TGCGCCAGCAGCTTGGCAGCGACCAGCACAGATACGCAGTATTTT. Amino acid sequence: CASSLAATSTDTQYF.

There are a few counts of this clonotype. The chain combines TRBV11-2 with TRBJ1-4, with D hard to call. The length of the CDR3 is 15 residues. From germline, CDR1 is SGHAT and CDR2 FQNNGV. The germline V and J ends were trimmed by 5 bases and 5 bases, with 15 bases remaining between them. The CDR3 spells CASSPRPGENEKLFF. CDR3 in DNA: TGTGCCAGCAGCCCCCGGCCCGGGGAAAATGAAAAACTGTTTTTT. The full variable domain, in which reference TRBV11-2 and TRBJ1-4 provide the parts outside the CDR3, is EAGVAQSPRYKIIEKRQSVAFWCNPISGHATLYWYQQILGQGPKLLIQFQNNGVVDDSQLPKDRFSAERLKGVDSTLKIQPAKLEDSAVYLCASSPRPGENEKLFFGSGTQLSVL.

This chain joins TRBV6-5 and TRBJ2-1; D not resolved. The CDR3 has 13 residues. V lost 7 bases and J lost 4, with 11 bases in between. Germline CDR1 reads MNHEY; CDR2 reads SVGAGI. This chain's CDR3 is CASTPGSYNEQFF. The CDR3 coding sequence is TGTGCCAGCACCCCCGGGTCATACAATGAGCAGTTCTTC.

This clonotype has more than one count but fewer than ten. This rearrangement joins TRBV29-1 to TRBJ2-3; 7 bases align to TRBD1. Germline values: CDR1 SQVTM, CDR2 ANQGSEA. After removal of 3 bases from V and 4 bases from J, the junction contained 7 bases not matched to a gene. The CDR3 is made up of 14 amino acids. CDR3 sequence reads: CSVDIEGASDTQYF. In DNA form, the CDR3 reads TGCAGCGTTGATATAGAGGGGGCATCAGATACGCAGTATTTT.

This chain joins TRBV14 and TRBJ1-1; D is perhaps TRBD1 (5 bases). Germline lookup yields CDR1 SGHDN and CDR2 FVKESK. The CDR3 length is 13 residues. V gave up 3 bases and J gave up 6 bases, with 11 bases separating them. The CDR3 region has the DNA TGTGCCAGCAGCCAGATCAGGGTTTCTGAAGCTTTCTTT. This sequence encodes CASSQIRVSEAFF.

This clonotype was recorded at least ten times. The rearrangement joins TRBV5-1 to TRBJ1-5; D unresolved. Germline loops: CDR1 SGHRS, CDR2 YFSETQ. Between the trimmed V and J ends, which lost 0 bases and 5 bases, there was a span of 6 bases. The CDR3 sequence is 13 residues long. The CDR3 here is CASSLDRDQPQHF. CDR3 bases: TGCGCCAGCAGCTTGGACCGCGATCAGCCCCAGCATTTT.

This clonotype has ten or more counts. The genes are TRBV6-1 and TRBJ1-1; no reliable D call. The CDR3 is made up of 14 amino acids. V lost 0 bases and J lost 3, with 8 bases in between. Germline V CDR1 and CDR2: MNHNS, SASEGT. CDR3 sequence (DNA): TGTGCCAGCAGTGAAGCGCGCGGGGACACTGAAGCTTTCTTT. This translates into CASSEARGDTEAFF.

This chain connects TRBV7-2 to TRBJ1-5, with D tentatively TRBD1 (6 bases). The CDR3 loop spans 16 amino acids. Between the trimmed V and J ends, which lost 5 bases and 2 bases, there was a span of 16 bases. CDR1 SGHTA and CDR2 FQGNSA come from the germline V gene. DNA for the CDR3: TGTGCCAGCAGCCAAAACAACAGGGATGGCAATCAGCCCCAGCATTTT. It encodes CASSQNNRDGNQPQHF.

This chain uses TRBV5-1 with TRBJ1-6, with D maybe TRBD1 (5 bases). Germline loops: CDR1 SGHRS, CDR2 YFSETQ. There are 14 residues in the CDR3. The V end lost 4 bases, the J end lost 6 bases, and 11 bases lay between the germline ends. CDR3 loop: CASSHRDRNSPLHF. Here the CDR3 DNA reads TGCGCCAGCAGCCACCGGGACCGTAATTCACCCCTCCACTTT.

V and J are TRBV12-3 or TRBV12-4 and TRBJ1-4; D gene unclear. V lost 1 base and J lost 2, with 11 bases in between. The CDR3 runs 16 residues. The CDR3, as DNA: TGTGCCAGCAGTTTAGGATCTGGACTCACTAATGAAAAACTGTTTTTT. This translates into CASSLGSGLTNEKLFF.

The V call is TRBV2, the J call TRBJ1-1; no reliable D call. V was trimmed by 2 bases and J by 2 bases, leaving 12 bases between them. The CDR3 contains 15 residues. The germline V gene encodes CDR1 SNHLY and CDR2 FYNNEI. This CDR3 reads CASSEPPGGNTEAFF. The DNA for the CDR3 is TGTGCCAGCAGTGAACCCCCAGGAGGCAACACTGAAGCTTTCTTT.

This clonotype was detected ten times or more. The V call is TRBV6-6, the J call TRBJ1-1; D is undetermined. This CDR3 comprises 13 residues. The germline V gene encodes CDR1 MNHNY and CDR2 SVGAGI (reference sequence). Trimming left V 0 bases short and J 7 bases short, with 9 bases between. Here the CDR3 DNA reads TGTGCCAGCAGTTACTCGAACAAGGTTGAAGCTTTCTTT. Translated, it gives CASSYSNKVEAFF.

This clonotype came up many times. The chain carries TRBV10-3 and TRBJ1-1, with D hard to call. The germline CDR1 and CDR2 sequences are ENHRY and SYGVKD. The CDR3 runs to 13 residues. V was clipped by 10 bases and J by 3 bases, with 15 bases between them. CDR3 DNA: TGTGCCACGGGGTCCCGCGACGACACTGAAGCTTTCTTT. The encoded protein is CATGSRDDTEAFF.

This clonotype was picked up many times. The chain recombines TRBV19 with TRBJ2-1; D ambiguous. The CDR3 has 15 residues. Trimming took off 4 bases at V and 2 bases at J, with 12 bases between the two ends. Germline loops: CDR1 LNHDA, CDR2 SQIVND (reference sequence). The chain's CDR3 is CASSKVRNPYNEQFF. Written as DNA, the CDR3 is TGTGCCAGTAGTAAGGTGAGGAACCCCTACAATGAGCAGTTCTTC.

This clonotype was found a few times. The CDR3 DNA is TGTGCCAGCAGTGAATCCGGGGTAGGCACCGGGGAGCTGTTTTTT. Its translation is CASSESGVGTGELFF. This chain links TRBV6-1 with TRBJ2-2, with D tentatively TRBD2 (5 bases). Germline V gene lookup returns CDR1 MNHNS and CDR2 SASEGT. The CDR3 sequence is 15 residues long. V lost 2 bases and J 4 bases, leaving 11 bases between the germline ends.

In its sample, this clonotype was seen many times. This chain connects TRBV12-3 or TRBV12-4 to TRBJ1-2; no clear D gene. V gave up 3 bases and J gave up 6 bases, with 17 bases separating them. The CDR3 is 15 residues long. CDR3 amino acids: CASSLRTVQRDGYTF. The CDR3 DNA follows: TGTGCCAGCAGTTTGAGGACGGTCCAACGGGATGGCTACACCTTC.

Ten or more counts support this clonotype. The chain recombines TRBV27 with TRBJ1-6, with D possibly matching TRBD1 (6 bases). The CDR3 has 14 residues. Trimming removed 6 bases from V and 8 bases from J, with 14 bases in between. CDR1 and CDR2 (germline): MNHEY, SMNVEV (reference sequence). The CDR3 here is CASRTWAGDSPLHF. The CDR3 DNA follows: TGTGCCAGCAGGACTTGGGCAGGGGATTCACCCCTCCACTTT.

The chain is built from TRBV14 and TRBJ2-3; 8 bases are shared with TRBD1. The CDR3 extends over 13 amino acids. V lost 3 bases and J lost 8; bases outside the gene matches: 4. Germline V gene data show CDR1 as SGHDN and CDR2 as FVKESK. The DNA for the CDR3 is TGTGCCAGCAGCCAGGACAGGGCGGGTACGCAGTATTTT. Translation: CASSQDRAGTQYF.

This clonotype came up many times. DNA of the CDR3: TGTGCCAGCAGTTACTCCCCCGGGACAGGTAACTACGAGCAGTACTTC. This gives the protein CASSYSPGTGNYEQYF. The chain carries TRBV6-6 and TRBJ2-7; 8 bases align to TRBD1. Germline CDR1 is MNHNY and CDR2 is SVGAGI (reference sequence). The V segment lost 0 bases and the J segment 3 bases; nucleotides outside the gene matches: 7. This CDR3 comprises 16 residues.

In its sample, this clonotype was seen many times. The CDR3 region is CASSEPGRSRDGYTF. The CDR3 coding sequence is TGTGCCAGCAGTGAACCGGGCCGGTCCCGAGATGGCTACACCTTC. The J gene is TRBJ1-2, the V gene TRBV6-1; no firm D call. CDR3 length: 15 residues. Trimming removed 2 bases from V and 6 bases from J, with 16 bases in between. Looked up from germline, CDR1 is MNHNS and CDR2 is SASEGT.

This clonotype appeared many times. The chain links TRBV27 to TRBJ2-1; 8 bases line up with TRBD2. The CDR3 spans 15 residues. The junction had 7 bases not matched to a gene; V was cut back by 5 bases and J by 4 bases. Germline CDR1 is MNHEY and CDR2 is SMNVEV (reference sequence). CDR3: CASSPSSSGYNEQFF. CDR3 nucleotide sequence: TGTGCCAGCAGTCCCAGTTCTAGCGGGTACAATGAGCAGTTCTTC.

CDR3: CASSLVGTEQYF. The CDR3, as DNA: TGTGCCAGCAGTTTGGTTGGTACCGAGCAGTACTTC. The rearrangement uses TRBV12-3 or TRBV12-4 and TRBJ2-7; D not resolved. V was shortened by 3 bases and J by 6 bases, with 9 bases between the two germline ends. The CDR3 is 12 amino acids.

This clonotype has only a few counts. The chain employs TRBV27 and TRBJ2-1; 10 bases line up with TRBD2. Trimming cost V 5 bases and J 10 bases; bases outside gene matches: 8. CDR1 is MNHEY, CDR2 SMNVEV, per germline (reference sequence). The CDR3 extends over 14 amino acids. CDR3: CASSHGTSDTEQFF. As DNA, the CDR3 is TGTGCCAGCAGTCACGGGACTAGCGACACCGAGCAGTTCTTC.

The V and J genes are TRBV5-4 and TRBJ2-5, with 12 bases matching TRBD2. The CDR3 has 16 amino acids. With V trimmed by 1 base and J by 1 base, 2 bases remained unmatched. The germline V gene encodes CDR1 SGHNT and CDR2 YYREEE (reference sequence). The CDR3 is CASSLPSGGAQETQYF. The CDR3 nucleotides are TGTGCCAGCAGCTTGCCTAGCGGGGGGGCCCAAGAGACCCAGTACTTC.

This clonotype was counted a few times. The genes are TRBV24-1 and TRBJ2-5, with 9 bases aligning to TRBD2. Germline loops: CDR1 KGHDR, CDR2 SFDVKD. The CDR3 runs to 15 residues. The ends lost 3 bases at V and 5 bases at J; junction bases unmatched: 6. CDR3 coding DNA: TGTGCCACCAGTGATCCGGGACTAGCTAAGGAGACCCAGTACTTC. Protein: CATSDPGLAKETQYF.